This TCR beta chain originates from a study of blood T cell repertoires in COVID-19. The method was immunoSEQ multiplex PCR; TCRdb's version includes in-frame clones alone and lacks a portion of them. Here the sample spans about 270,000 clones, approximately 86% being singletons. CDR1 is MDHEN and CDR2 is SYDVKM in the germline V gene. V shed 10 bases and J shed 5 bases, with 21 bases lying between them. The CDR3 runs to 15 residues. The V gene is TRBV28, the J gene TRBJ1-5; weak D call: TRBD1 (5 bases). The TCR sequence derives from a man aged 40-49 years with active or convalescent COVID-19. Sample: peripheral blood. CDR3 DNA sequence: TGTGCCACCAACAGAGCGGGGCTTGGGGATCAGCCCCAGCATTTT. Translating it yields CATNRAGLGDQPQHF.